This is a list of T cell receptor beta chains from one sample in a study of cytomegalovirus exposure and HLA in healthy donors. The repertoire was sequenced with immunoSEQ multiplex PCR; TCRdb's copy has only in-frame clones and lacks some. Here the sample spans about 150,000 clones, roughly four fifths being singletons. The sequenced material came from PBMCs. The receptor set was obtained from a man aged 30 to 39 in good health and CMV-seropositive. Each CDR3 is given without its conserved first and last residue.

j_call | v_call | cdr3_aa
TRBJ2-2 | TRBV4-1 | ASSPPEGQNTGELF
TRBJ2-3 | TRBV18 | ASSPRGGADTQY
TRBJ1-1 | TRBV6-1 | ASSETQLVVGQEAF
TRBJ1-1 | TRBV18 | ASSRTGGNTEAF
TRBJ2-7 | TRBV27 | ASSSGLASEQY
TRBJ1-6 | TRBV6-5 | ASSTTGTANSPLH
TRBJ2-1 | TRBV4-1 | ASSQAVPAGVGSYNEQF
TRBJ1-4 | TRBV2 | ASGHRTANEKLF
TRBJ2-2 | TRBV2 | ASKRAETGGTGELF
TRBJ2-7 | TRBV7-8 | ASSFGSGSTYEQY
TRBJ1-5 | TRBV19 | ASGLPVGRGRVSNQPQH
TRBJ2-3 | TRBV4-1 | ASSQGLTDTQY
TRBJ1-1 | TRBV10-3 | AISATGGFVAF
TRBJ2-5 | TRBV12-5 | ASGLGTGEETQY
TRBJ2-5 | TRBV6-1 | ASRGGGGETQY
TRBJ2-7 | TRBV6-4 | ASSDSRGTGVYEQY
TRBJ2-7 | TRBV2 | ASSEGLLKYEQY
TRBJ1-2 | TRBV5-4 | ASSQGQVGYGYT
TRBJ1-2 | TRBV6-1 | ASGQGPNYGYT
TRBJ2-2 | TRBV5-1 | ASSPRGQGANTGELF
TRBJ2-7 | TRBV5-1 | ASSLYGQVYEQY
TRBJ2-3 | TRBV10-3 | AISDRDTFVDTQY
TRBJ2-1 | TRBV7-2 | ASSFGQGYNEQF
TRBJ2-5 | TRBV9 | ASSVEGTNQETQY
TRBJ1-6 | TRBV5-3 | ARSSKHHRVARSYNSPLH
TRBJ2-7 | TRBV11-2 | ASSLVTGTYEQY
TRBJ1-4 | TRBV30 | AWSAGHQREKLF
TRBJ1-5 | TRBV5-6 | ASSLGQGGQPQH
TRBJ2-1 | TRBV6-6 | ASSAPQREFYNEQF
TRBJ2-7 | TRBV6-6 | ASSPRGQGAYEQY
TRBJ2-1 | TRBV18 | ASSPQQGNEQF
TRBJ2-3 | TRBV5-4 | ASSRQGSTDTQY
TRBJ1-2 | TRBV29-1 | SASTGVDYGYT
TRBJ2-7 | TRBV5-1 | ASSGGTSGGYEQY
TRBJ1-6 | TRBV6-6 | ASSPSGTINSPLH
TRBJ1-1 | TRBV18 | ASSPAGFTEAF